This T cell receptor (beta chain) stems from a study of Ad26.COV2.S vaccination and SARS-CoV-2 variants. Study-level information: Once, or twice with 56 days between doses, Ad26.COV2.S was given intramuscularly.

J gave up 2 bases and V 0 bases, and 8 bases lay outside the gene matches. Germline CDR1 SGHRS, CDR2 YFSETQ. The CDR3 covers 17 residues. Study-wide results and caveats: Recipients given vaccine exceeded placebo recipients in spike-specific TCR breadth.

The treatment: approximately 18 received Ad26.COV2.S at low or high dose, single or two shots; roughly 5 received placebo; per-sample allocation not given. On day 63 after the first injection, vaccine and placebo recipients gave samples. Boston hosted the donor, who was an adult aged 18-55 years. Wuhan-strain spike was delivered by a replication-incompetent Ad26 vector. On this clone itself: Its antigen remains unidentified.

Some clones are missing from TCRdb's copy, which holds only in-frame ones; the method was immunoSEQ multiplex PCR. This sample carries about 400,000 clones, about nine tenths of them seen once, and the ten largest clones take more than 1.5%. Source: peripheral blood, taken in a trial of Ad26.COV2.S vaccine versus placebo. The V call is TRBV5-1, the J call TRBJ2-7, with 10 nucleotides matching TRBD1. The source is a person aged 18-60 years who received the Ad26.COV2.S COVID-19 vaccine or a placebo. CDR3 nucleotide sequence: TGCGCCAGCAGCTTGGACCCCGGGACAGGGGTCCCCTACGAGCAGTACTTC. Amino acid sequence: CASSLDPGTGVPYEQYF.